One sample yielded the 26 T cell receptor beta chains listed below, sequenced in a study of T cell responses to AZD1222 COVID-19 vaccine. TCRdb's table, derived via immunoSEQ multiplex PCR, lists solely in-frame clones and lacks some. Of 250,000 to 300,000 clones listed, almost 95% were seen once; the top ten hold approximately 0.52%. The material was peripheral blood, obtained 28 days after the second AZD1222 dose. These receptors all stem from an adult who received the AZD1222 COVID-19 vaccine.

In regard to this clone: Mismatch with germline at one junction end may stem from a read error. The J gene is TRBJ1-4, the V gene TRBV5-1; D might be TRBD1 (5 bases). The V gene's germline CDR1 is SGHRS and CDR2 YFSETQ. This CDR3 is built from 13 residues. This CDR3 reads CASSLGQNEKLFF. The CDR3 nucleotides read TGCGCCAGCAGTTTGGGGCAGAATGAAAAACTGTTTTTT. Full variable domain (missing parts from reference TRBV5-1 and TRBJ1-4): KAGVTQTPRYLIKTRGQQVTLSCSPISGHRSVSWYQQTPGQGLQFLFEYFSETQRNKGNFPGRFSGRQFSNSRSEMNVSTLELGDSALYLCASSLGQNEKLFFGSGTQLSVL.

This rearrangement joins TRBV28 to TRBJ1-6; weak D call: TRBD1 (5 bases). Germline CDR1 MDHEN, CDR2 SYDVKM. Trimming stripped 7 bases from V and 0 bases from J, with 16 bases between. The CDR3 covers 17 residues. This CDR3 is CASNNRRGSSYNSPLHF. CDR3 coding DNA: TGTGCCAGCAACAACAGAAGGGGAAGCTCCTATAATTCACCCCTCCACTTT.

The chain couples TRBV14 to TRBJ2-1; tentatively, D is TRBD2 (6 bases). Germline CDR1 SGHDN, CDR2 FVKESK. This CDR3 comprises 16 residues. Trimming took 1 base from V and 0 from J, leaving 10 bases between them. As DNA, the CDR3 is TGTGCCAGCAGCCAAGCCGGGAGTCCCTCCTACAATGAGCAGTTCTTC. This codes for CASSQAGSPSYNEQFF.

The CDR3 region is CASSLTGTGGFYGYTF. The CDR3 DNA is TGTGCCAGTAGTTTAACCGGGACAGGGGGCTTCTATGGCTACACCTTC. The chain links TRBV19 to TRBJ1-2; 12 nucleotides match TRBD1. Germline loops: CDR1 LNHDA, CDR2 SQIVND (reference sequence). V lost 5 bases to trimming and J lost 4 bases; unmatched junction nucleotides: 8. This CDR3 is 16 amino acids long.

The rearrangement joins TRBV16 to TRBJ2-7; 7 bases agree with TRBD2. CDR3 length: 17 amino acids. V shed 2 bases and J 0 bases; nucleotides not matched to a gene: 10. Germline CDR1 KGHSY, CDR2 FQNENV. This chain's CDR3 is CASSQGRGRTSSYEQYF. The CDR3 DNA is TGTGCCAGCAGCCAAGGGAGGGGCCGGACTAGCTCCTACGAGCAGTACTTC.

DNA of the CDR3: TGTGCCAGCAGTCCCGGGAGCTGCTTCCGCGAGCAGTACTTC. This translates into CASSPGSCFREQYF. This sequence joins TRBV21-1 and TRBJ2-7; TRBD2 is the table's D call and was not checked against the DNA. TRBV21-1 is described as a pseudogene. The CDR3 spans 14 residues.

The chain employs TRBV4-1 and TRBJ1-2; D remains unclear. The CDR3 covers 15 residues. Trimming stripped 3 bases from V and 8 bases from J, with 19 bases between. The germline gives CDR1 MGHRA, CDR2 YSYEKL. CDR3 nucleotide sequence: TGCGCCAGCAGCCAGGGAACACGAACTAACCGAGGCTACACCTTC. This encodes CASSQGTRTNRGYTF.

The J gene is TRBJ1-2, the V gene TRBV13, with a possible D match to TRBD1 (6 bases). V lost 6 bases and J lost 1, with 18 bases in between. The CDR3 spans 16 residues. Germline V gene data show CDR1 as PRHDT and CDR2 as FYEKMQ (reference sequence). The CDR3 DNA reads as TGTGCCAGCAGGTCAGGAACGAGGACAGTTAACTATGGCTACACCTTC. Amino acid sequence: CASRSGTRTVNYGYTF. Full variable domain (outside the CDR3, taken from reference TRBV13 and TRBJ1-2): AAGVIQSPRHLIKEKRETATLKCYPIPRHDTVYWYQQGPGQDPQFLISFYEKMQSDKGSIPDRFSAQQFSDYHSELNMSSLELGDSALYFCASRSGTRTVNYGYTFGSGTRLTVV.

Concerning this clone: A read error may produce the germline difference seen at one junction end. This chain links TRBV5-1 with TRBJ2-1; TRBD2 matches at 14 bases. This CDR3 region has 17 residues. From germline, CDR1 is SGHRS and CDR2 YFSETQ. CDR3 DNA: TGCGTCAGCTCAACCGGGACTAGCGGGAGCCTTTACAATGAGCAGTTCTTC. Translated, it gives CVSSTGTSGSLYNEQFF. The full variable domain, its missing parts supplied by reference TRBV5-1 and TRBJ2-1, is KAGVTQTPRYLIKTRGQQVTLSCSPISGHRSVSWYQQTPGQGLQFLFEYFSETQRNKGNFPGRFSGRQFSNSRSEMNVSTLELGDSALYLCVSSTGTSGSLYNEQFFGPGTRLTVL.

The chain is built from TRBV3-1 (or the pseudogene TRBV3-2) and TRBJ2-2; D unresolved. The CDR3 sequence is 14 residues long. Germline V CDR1 and CDR2: LGHDT, YNNKEL (reference sequence). Trimming shortened V by 1 base and J by 3 bases, and 6 bases separated the two germline ends. The CDR3 here is CASSQGGYTGELFF. The CDR3 nucleotides are TGTGCCAGCAGCCAAGGAGGCTACACCGGGGAGCTGTTTTTT.

Only a few counts were recorded for this clone. The chain has TRBV5-1 and TRBJ1-2; D is unresolved. In germline, CDR1 is SGHRS, CDR2 YFSETQ. CDR3 length: 17 residues. Trimming took 0 bases from V and 0 from J, leaving 15 bases between them. The CDR3 here is CASSLAGTITANYGYTF. CDR3 in DNA: TGCGCCAGCAGCTTGGCCGGCACAATAACAGCTAACTATGGCTACACCTTC.

CDR3 sequence (DNA): TGTGCCACCAGTGAGTCAGGGTTTTCACCCCTCCACTTT. Residues: CATSESGFSPLHF. The V and J genes are TRBV24-1 and TRBJ1-6; possibly TRBD1 for D (5 bases). With 4 bases removed from V and 9 bases from J, the gap between germline ends came to 9 bases. The CDR3 length is 13 residues. The germline CDR1 and CDR2 sequences are KGHDR and SFDVKD.

V is TRBV6-5 and J is TRBJ2-1; D perhaps matches TRBD1 (6 bases). The CDR3 sequence is 11 residues long. Trimming stripped 0 bases from V and 12 bases from J, with 6 bases between. Germline lookup yields CDR1 MNHEY and CDR2 SVGAGI. The CDR3 reads CASSYSDRQFF. As DNA, the CDR3 is TGTGCCAGCAGTTACTCGGACAGGCAGTTCTTC.

The chain has TRBV28 and TRBJ2-1, with 10 bases identical to TRBD2. Per the germline V gene, CDR1 is MDHEN and CDR2 is SYDVKM. CDR3 length: 16 residues. V shed 6 bases, J shed 5 bases, and the junction held 10 bases outside the gene matches. CDR3 protein: CASSATEAGGNNEQFF. The CDR3 region has the DNA TGTGCCAGCAGCGCCACGGAAGCGGGGGGGAACAATGAGCAGTTCTTC. Complete variable domain (other parts from reference TRBV28 and TRBJ2-1): DVKVTQSSRYLVKRTGEKVFLECVQDMDHENMFWYRQDPGLGLRLIYFSYDVKMKEKGDIPEGYSVSREKKERFSLILESASTNQTSMYLCASSATEAGGNNEQFFGPGTRLTVL.

This chain joins TRBV29-1 and TRBJ1-5; the D is unclear. The CDR3 spans 13 residues. Trimming pared 5 bases from V and 4 bases from J, leaving 12 bases between. Germline values: CDR1 SQVTM, CDR2 ANQGSEA. In nucleotides, the CDR3 is TGCAGCGTTAGAATGGGGTGGAATCAGCCCCAGCATTTT. Amino acid sequence: CSVRMGWNQPQHF.

This chain uses TRBV4-2 with TRBJ2-3; 9 bases are shared with TRBD2. V lost 1 base and J lost 5; bases outside the gene matches: 10. Germline V gene sequence: CDR1 LGHNA, CDR2 YNFKEQ. This CDR3 comprises 17 residues. The CDR3 DNA reads as TGTGCCAGCAGCCAAGGTCCGGCGGGGGGGCGGGAAGATACGCAGTATTTT. This translates into CASSQGPAGGREDTQYF.

The chain joins TRBV2 to TRBJ1-3; D is undetermined. CDR1 is SNHLY, CDR2 FYNNEI, per germline. The CDR3 runs to 14 residues. The V gene lost 4 bases and the J gene lost 1 base, with 8 bases spanning the gap. CDR3: CASSGSASGNTIYF. In DNA form, the CDR3 reads TGTGCCAGCAGTGGTTCGGCATCTGGAAACACCATATATTTT.

This chain joins TRBV5-1 and TRBJ2-2, with D perhaps matching TRBD1 (6 bases). Germline values: CDR1 SGHRS, CDR2 YFSETQ. CDR3 length: 14 amino acids. Trimming pared 3 bases from V and 4 bases from J, leaving 10 bases between. In DNA, the CDR3 is TGCGCCAGCAGCTCAACAGGGATCACCGGGGAGCTGTTTTTT. This translates into CASSSTGITGELFF.

The rearrangement joins TRBV7-8 to TRBJ2-7; 8 nucleotides agree with TRBD1. The CDR3 is 16 amino acids. With V trimmed by 6 bases and J by 5 bases, 15 bases remained unmatched. CDR1 SGHVS and CDR2 FQNEAQ come from the germline V gene. The CDR3 DNA is TGTGCCAGCAGTTCAGTCCCCTGGACAGGGTTGGACGAGCAGTACTTC. Encoded protein: CASSSVPWTGLDEQYF.

V and J are TRBV7-8 and TRBJ1-3; D remains ambiguous. Germline V gene data show CDR1 as SGHVS and CDR2 as FQNEAQ. This CDR3 comprises 16 residues. The V and J ends lost 5 bases and 0 bases respectively, with 14 bases between them. The CDR3 loop reads CASSILTVYSGNTIYF. CDR3 in DNA: TGTGCCAGCAGCATCCTTACAGTTTACTCTGGAAACACCATATATTTT.

This sequence joins TRBV11-2 and TRBJ1-4, with unresolved D. This CDR3 has 14 residues. CDR1 is SGHAT, CDR2 FQNNGV, per germline. The V end lost 5 bases, the J end lost 8 bases, and 15 bases lay between the germline ends. For the CDR3, the DNA is TGTGCCAGCAGCCGGGGAGTTGTAAAGGAAAAACTGTTTTTT. Protein product: CASSRGVVKEKLFF.

This chain joins TRBV12-3 or TRBV12-4 and TRBJ1-6; D gene uncertain. Between the trimmed V and J ends, which lost 9 bases and 6 bases, there was a span of 9 bases. The CDR3 has 12 residues. Here the CDR3 DNA reads TGTGCCAGACCCGACATTAATTCACCCCTCCACTTT. Residues: CARPDINSPLHF.

V and J are TRBV28 and TRBJ2-1; 13 bases align to TRBD2. In germline, CDR1 is MDHEN, CDR2 SYDVKM. V was pared by 5 bases and J by 6 bases, with 7 bases of the junction left unmatched. This CDR3 comprises 16 residues. In DNA form, the CDR3 reads TGTGCCAGCAGTCTTGCGACTAGCGGGGGGCTCAATGAGCAGTTCTTC. Protein product: CASSLATSGGLNEQFF.

This rearrangement joins TRBV5-4 to TRBJ1-1; possibly TRBD1 for D (6 bases). The CDR3 sequence is 14 residues long. V was clipped by 5 bases and J by 2 bases, with 13 bases between them. Per the germline V gene, CDR1 is SGHNT and CDR2 is YYREEE (reference sequence). CDR3 coding DNA: TGTGCCAGCAGTTACGACAGGACTAACACTGAAGCTTTCTTT. It translates to CASSYDRTNTEAFF.

CDR3 sequence reads: CSAAHADTQYF. The CDR3 coding sequence is TGCAGTGCTGCTCACGCAGATACGCAGTATTTT. V and J are TRBV20-1 and TRBJ2-3; D gene uncertain. The CDR3 has 11 residues. Germline V CDR1 and CDR2: DFQATT, SNEGSKA (reference sequence). Trimming removed 5 bases at V and 4 bases at J, with 7 bases between.

The chain combines TRBV3-1 (or the pseudogene TRBV3-2) with TRBJ2-7; perhaps TRBD1 as D (6 bases). CDR1 is LGHDT, CDR2 YNNKEL, per germline (reference sequence). This CDR3 is 12 amino acids long. Trimming pared 6 bases from V and 5 bases from J, leaving 11 bases between. Written as DNA, the CDR3 is TGTGCCAGCAGTTACAGGGTCCACGAGCAGTACTTC. It translates to CASSYRVHEQYF.